The 16 T cell receptor beta chains below all came from one sample that was sequenced in a study of T cells in localized non-small cell lung cancer (dated by TCRdb to between 2020 and 2021). Receptor libraries were prepared by the immunoSEQ multiplex PCR assay. What TCRdb holds here is the immuneACCESS table cut down to in-frame rearrangements. Part of the clones is not present; checked against another copy, under half of the missing clones reflect an unresolved V gene, and the others are unexplained. In this sample the table shows tens of thousands of clones, roughly 84% of which occur a single time. Together, the top ten hold roughly 8.5% of the sample. Material: PBMCs, obtained before any cancer treatment. These receptors came from a man aged 35 to 69 with stage II lung adenocarcinoma.

The chain joins TRBV7-9 to TRBJ2-6; no clear D gene. Germline loops: CDR1 SEHNR, CDR2 FQNEAQ (reference sequence). CDR3 length equals 14 residues. V lost 4 bases and J 0 bases, leaving 4 bases between the germline ends. The CDR3 reads CASSSFSGANVLTF. Here the CDR3 DNA reads TGTGCCAGCAGCTCCTTCTCTGGGGCCAACGTCCTGACTTTC.

CDR3 loop: CASSLEVGGTDTQYF. CDR3 coding DNA: TGTGCCAGCAGCTTAGAAGTAGGGGGCACAGATACGCAGTATTTT. The chain employs TRBV11-2 and TRBJ2-3; D may be TRBD1 (5 bases). V shed 0 bases and J shed 1 base, with 8 bases lying between them. Per germline, CDR1 SGHAT and CDR2 FQNNGV. The length of the CDR3 is 15 residues.

The chain links TRBV18 to TRBJ1-1, with D perhaps TRBD1 (5 bases). The V gene lost 4 bases and the J gene lost 0 bases, with 12 bases spanning the gap. The CDR3 contains 15 residues. Germline values: CDR1 KGHSH, CDR2 LQKENI. The CDR3 DNA reads TGTGCCAGCTCACTGCAGGACATCATGAACACTGAAGCTTTCTTT. This encodes CASSLQDIMNTEAFF.

This chain links TRBV4-3 with TRBJ1-2, with D perhaps TRBD1 (5 bases). This CDR3 spans 14 amino acids. CDR1 and CDR2 (germline): LGHNA, YSLEER. V was trimmed by 0 bases and J by 6 bases, leaving 11 bases between them. CDR3 nucleotides: TGCGCCAGCAGCCAAGACGTGACAGCGGATGGCTACACCTTC. Translated, it gives CASSQDVTADGYTF.

This chain uses TRBV5-1 with TRBJ2-1, with 16 bases aligning to TRBD2. The CDR3 loop spans 17 amino acids. V was pared by 4 bases and J by 6 bases, with 7 bases of the junction left unmatched. Germline V CDR1 and CDR2: SGHRS, YFSETQ. In nucleotides, the CDR3 is TGCGCCAGCAGCAGATCCGGGACTAGCGGGAGGGGCAATGAGCAGTTCTTC. It is translated as CASSRSGTSGRGNEQFF.

This chain links TRBV2 with TRBJ2-6, with D hard to call. The length of the CDR3 is 16 residues. With 2 bases removed from V and 0 bases from J, the gap between germline ends came to 8 bases. Germline CDR1 is SNHLY and CDR2 is FYNNEI. The CDR3 DNA reads as TGTGCCAGCAGTGAAAGGTCCAACTCTGGGGCCAACGTCCTGACTTTC. Amino acids: CASSERSNSGANVLTF.

Details on this clone: The limits of the CDR3 on the DNA are not certain, so only TCRdb's listed CDR3 is given. V gene TRBV6-1 combines with J gene TRBJ2-4. CDR1 and CDR2 from the germline V gene are MNHNS and SASEGT. The CDR3 numbers 15 amino acids, ends counted. This chain's CDR3 is CASSEFGAGKNIQYF.

The chain employs TRBV4-2 and TRBJ1-1, with D hard to call. The CDR3 has 16 residues. Per germline, CDR1 LGHNA and CDR2 YNFKEQ. Trimming took off 0 bases at V and 8 bases at J, with 19 bases between the two ends. The CDR3 DNA is TGTGCCAGCAGCCAAGATCTCCGCGGCGTGGGCCGAGAAGCTTTCTTT. It codes for CASSQDLRGVGREAFF.

The CDR3, as DNA: TGTGCCTGGAGTGTGACTGGGGCCAACGTCCTGACTTTC. It codes for CAWSVTGANVLTF. The chain joins TRBV30 to TRBJ2-6; D is ambiguous. This CDR3 has 13 amino acids. Per the germline V gene, CDR1 is GTSNPN and CDR2 is SVGIG (reference sequence). V gave up 0 bases and J gave up 2 bases, with 2 bases separating them.

The chain has TRBV5-6 and TRBJ1-5; D call uncertain. The CDR3 length is 13 residues. The V end lost 2 bases, the J end lost 6 bases, and 9 bases lay between the germline ends. Looked up from germline, CDR1 is SGHDT and CDR2 is YYEEEE. The CDR3 protein is CASSFGESQPQHF. As DNA, the CDR3 is TGTGCCAGCAGCTTTGGGGAAAGTCAGCCCCAGCATTTT. The full variable domain, rest sourced from reference TRBV5-6 and TRBJ1-5, is DAGVTQSPTHLIKTRGQQVTLRCSPKSGHDTVSWYQQALGQGPQFIFQYYEEEERQRGNFPDRFSGHQFPNYSSELNVNALLLGDSALYLCASSFGESQPQHFGDGTRLSIL.

DNA of the CDR3: TGTGCCAGCAGCTTAACGCCTAACTACGAGCAGTACTTC. Translation: CASSLTPNYEQYF. The V gene is TRBV7-9, the J gene TRBJ2-7; D is uncertain. Germline CDR1 reads SEHNR; CDR2 reads FQNEAQ (reference sequence). The V gene lost 2 bases and the J gene lost 3 bases, with 8 bases spanning the gap. This CDR3 is built from 13 residues.

This clone was detected only a few times. The CDR3 nucleotides read TGTGCCAGCAGCCAAGTGGGGGCGAGGGCCTATGGCTACACCTTC. Its translation is CASSQVGARAYGYTF. V is TRBV4-2 and J is TRBJ1-2; D is possibly TRBD1 (6 bases). This CDR3 has 15 amino acids. The germline V and J ends were trimmed by 1 base and 4 bases, with 13 bases remaining between them. Germline V gene data show CDR1 as LGHNA and CDR2 as YNFKEQ.

The J gene is TRBJ2-1, the V gene TRBV9, with D perhaps matching TRBD2 (6 bases). This CDR3 is built from 17 residues. The germline gives CDR1 SGDLS, CDR2 YYNGEE. V was trimmed by 0 bases and J by 4 bases, leaving 17 bases between them. CDR3 coding DNA: TGTGCCAGCAGCGTAGTTAGGGACGGGAGTGGGTACAATGAGCAGTTCTTC. As protein: CASSVVRDGSGYNEQFF.

This clone occurred once. V usage is TRBV7-2 and J usage is TRBJ1-1, with D possibly matching TRBD1 (5 bases). Looked up from germline, CDR1 is SGHTA and CDR2 is FQGNSA. V was cut by 1 base and J by 8 bases, with 17 bases left in between. The CDR3 totals 15 residues. CDR3 amino acids: CASSLDPGPLKEAFF. In nucleotides, the CDR3 is TGTGCCAGCAGCTTAGACCCGGGACCTCTTAAGGAAGCTTTCTTT.

A single count supports this clone. V gene TRBV7-3 combines with J gene TRBJ2-1, with D unresolved. Germline V CDR1 and CDR2: SGHTA, FQGTGA. Deletions cut 6 bases from V and 4 bases from J, with 16 bases between. The length of the CDR3 is 15 residues. The CDR3: CASRLDLGSYNEQFF. The CDR3 DNA sequence: TGTGCCAGCAGGCTAGACTTGGGGTCTTACAATGAGCAGTTCTTC.

CDR3 nucleotides: TGTGCCAGCAGCGTAGGGGGGCTCAGGACTGAAGCTTTCTTT. Its protein product is CASSVGGLRTEAFF. This sequence joins TRBV9 and TRBJ1-1; D is possibly TRBD1 (6 bases). Germline CDR1 and CDR2: SGDLS and YYNGEE. Trimming removed 0 bases from V and 5 bases from J, with 11 bases in between. This CDR3 spans 14 amino acids.